This T cell receptor (beta chain) comes out of a study of blood T cell repertoires in COVID-19. Produced via immunoSEQ multiplex PCR; TCRdb's table is partial and in-frame only. The sample includes roughly 200,000 clones, roughly 73% of them seen just once. The clonotype was recovered from an elderly woman with active or convalescent COVID-19. The source material was peripheral blood.

CDR3 bases: TGCGCCAGCAGCCAAGACCCGGGGGGGTCCTATAATTCACCCCTCCACTTT. This gives the protein CASSQDPGGSYNSPLHF. V is TRBV4-1 and J is TRBJ1-6; tentative D call: TRBD1 (5 bases). Trimming took 0 bases from V and 1 from J, leaving 10 bases between them. The CDR3 consists of 17 residues. Germline values: CDR1 MGHRA, CDR2 YSYEKL.